One and the same sample provided the 30 T cell receptor beta chains below, sequenced in a study of T cell repertoires in cytomegalovirus infection. Their cognate antigens are unknown. TCRdb re-called the reads through MiXCR, storing one row per CDR3 protein. Here the sample spans some 320,000 distinct CDR3 sequences, about 28% being singletons. The sample here was cultured PBMCs, taken from culture after CMV antigen stimulation. All receptors come from a human donor in good health (CMV status not recorded). Some clones in this sample may be carry-over from other donors' samples.

V gene TRBV27 combines with J gene TRBJ2-2; D unclear. Trimming cost V 8 bases and J 5 bases, with 12 bases left between them. In germline, CDR1 is MNHEY, CDR2 SMNVEV (reference sequence). This CDR3 spans 13 amino acids. CDR3 DNA: TGTGCCAGCGGGATCCTCGGGACCGGGGAGCTGTTTTTT. This sequence encodes CASGILGTGELFF.

A few counts support this clonotype. Written as DNA, the CDR3 is TGTGCCAGCAGCACTAGCGGGAGGACAGATACGCAGTATTTT. Its translation is CASSTSGRTDTQYF. The chain employs TRBV5-4 and TRBJ2-3; 12 nucleotides agree with TRBD2. The CDR3 consists of 14 residues. The V gene end was trimmed by 4 bases and the J gene end by 3 bases; junction bases not matched to a gene: 0. The germline V gene encodes CDR1 SGHNT and CDR2 YYREEE (reference sequence).

V gene TRBV13 combines with J gene TRBJ1-1; 7 bases fit TRBD1. The CDR3 extends over 12 amino acids. Germline lookup yields CDR1 PRHDT and CDR2 FYEKMQ (reference sequence). J lost 9 bases, V lost 5 bases, and 6 bases had no gene match. This chain's CDR3 is CASSDRDSKAFF. In DNA, the CDR3 is TGTGCCAGCAGCGACCGGGACAGTAAAGCTTTCTTT.

This clonotype was recorded many times. The chain links TRBV4-1 to TRBJ1-1; D ambiguous. This CDR3 spans 13 amino acids. Trimming stripped 0 bases from V and 5 bases from J, with 7 bases between. Germline-derived CDR1 and CDR2 are MGHRA and YSYEKL. The CDR3 protein is CASSQEVGTEAFF. The CDR3, as DNA: TGCGCCAGCAGCCAAGAAGTTGGAACTGAAGCTTTCTTT.

This clonotype was seen only a few times. V usage is TRBV7-2 and J usage is TRBJ2-7; 10 nucleotides match TRBD1. V dropped 3 bases and J dropped 2; count of bases not matched to a gene: 10. This CDR3 is built from 17 residues. Germline lookup yields CDR1 SGHTA and CDR2 FQGNSA. CDR3 coding DNA: TGTGCCAGCAGCTTTAGGGGGGGGGACAGGGGCACCTACGAGCAGTACTTC. Its translation: CASSFRGGDRGTYEQYF.

The chain recombines TRBV24-1 with TRBJ2-2; the D gene could be TRBD1 or TRBD2 (6 bases each). V lost 5 bases to trimming and J lost 5 bases, with 11 bases between them. The CDR3 spans 14 residues. The germline gives CDR1 KGHDR, CDR2 SFDVKD. CDR3 DNA: TGTGCCACCAGTGCCGGGGGCCTGACCGGGGAGCTGTTTTTT. Its translation: CATSAGGLTGELFF.

This clonotype was recorded a few times. The rearrangement links TRBV7-6 to TRBJ2-1; D is undetermined. The CDR3 has 15 residues. V lost 2 bases and J lost 0, with 8 bases in between. Germline V gene data show CDR1 as SGHVS and CDR2 as FNYEAQ. CDR3 nucleotides: TGTGCCAGCAGCTTACTGTCTAGCTCCTACAATGAGCAGTTCTTC. Amino acids: CASSLLSSSYNEQFF.

The chain carries TRBV5-6 and TRBJ1-2; 9 nucleotides agree with TRBD1. CDR1 and CDR2 from the germline V gene are SGHDT and YYEEEE. V shed 2 bases and J 8 bases; nucleotides not matched to a gene: 13. This CDR3 comprises 16 residues. This chain's CDR3 is CASSLQGAQFRAGYTF. In DNA form, the CDR3 reads TGTGCCAGCAGCTTACAGGGGGCGCAGTTCCGTGCGGGCTACACCTTC.

V usage is TRBV7-9 and J usage is TRBJ2-2; D is perhaps TRBD2 (6 bases). CDR1 SEHNR and CDR2 FQNEAQ come from the germline V gene (reference sequence). Trimming removed 6 bases from V and 4 bases from J, with 12 bases in between. The CDR3 is 14 amino acids. As DNA, the CDR3 is TGTGCCAGCAGGTCCGCGCGGGGCACCGGGGAGCTGTTTTTT. Amino acid sequence: CASRSARGTGELFF.

This clonotype was observed a few times. The V gene is TRBV12-3 or TRBV12-4, the J gene TRBJ2-5, with a tentative D call TRBD1 (6 bases). Trimming stripped 2 bases from V and 4 bases from J, with 11 bases between. The CDR3 length is 14 residues. DNA of the CDR3: TGTGCCAGCAGTTTAAGTGGGGGCCTAGAGACCCAGTACTTC. Translating it yields CASSLSGGLETQYF.

The V call is TRBV10-3, the J call TRBJ1-3; D is uncertain. The CDR3 runs 18 residues. The V gene lost 2 bases and the J gene lost 0 bases, with 17 bases spanning the gap. Germline V gene data show CDR1 as ENHRY and CDR2 as SYGVKD. The CDR3 spells CAISEKEGKGSSGNTIYF. The DNA of the CDR3 is TGTGCCATCAGTGAGAAGGAGGGAAAGGGTTCCTCTGGAAACACCATATATTTT.

The CDR3 is CATSARGRGTYNEQFF. CDR3 DNA: TGTGCCACCAGTGCGAGGGGCCGGGGGACTTACAATGAGCAGTTCTTC. The J gene is TRBJ2-1, the V gene TRBV24-1; D possibly corresponds to TRBD2 (6 bases). Germline loops: CDR1 KGHDR, CDR2 SFDVKD. V lost 5 bases, J lost 4 bases, and 17 bases lay in between. CDR3 length equals 16 residues.

This clonotype was seen a few times. The chain links TRBV7-8 to TRBJ2-2, with a tentative D call TRBD1 (6 bases). The CDR3 spans 16 residues. CDR1 and CDR2 from the germline V gene are SGHVS and FQNEAQ. Trimming removed 5 bases from V and 4 bases from J, with 17 bases in between. CDR3 region: CASSPSTGQITGELFF. The CDR3 bases are TGTGCCAGCAGCCCCTCGACAGGCCAGATCACCGGGGAGCTGTTTTTT.

J is TRBJ1-2 and V is TRBV12-3 or TRBV12-4; D gene ambiguous. There are 14 residues in the CDR3. The V end lost 5 bases, the J end lost 5 bases, and 15 bases lay between the germline ends. The CDR3 DNA is TGTGCCAGCAGTGCCTTACAGCCACGGTATGGCTACACCTTC. Its protein product is CASSALQPRYGYTF.

The chain's CDR3 is CASSLNGQGRNSPLHF. In DNA form, the CDR3 reads TGTGCCAGCAGTCTGAATGGACAGGGGAGGAATTCACCCCTCCACTTT. The V and J genes are TRBV7-2 and TRBJ1-6; 9 positions agree with TRBD1. Per the germline V gene, CDR1 is SGHTA and CDR2 is FQGNSA. Trimming at V came to 6 bases and at J to 7 bases, leaving 10 bases not matched to a gene. This CDR3 has 16 amino acids. The complete variable domain, with remaining parts taken from reference TRBV7-2 and TRBJ1-6, reads GAGVSQSPSNKVTEKGKDVELRCDPISGHTALYWYRQSLGQGLEFLIYFQGNSAPDKSGLPSDRFSAERTGGSVSTLTIQRTQQEDSAVYLCASSLNGQGRNSPLHFGNGTRLTVT.

This clonotype turned up a few times. The chain combines TRBV7-2 with TRBJ2-2; D call uncertain. The CDR3 runs 14 residues. V lost 5 bases and J 1 base, leaving 8 bases between the germline ends. Per germline, CDR1 SGHTA and CDR2 FQGNSA. The CDR3 loop reads CASSRMENTGELFF. The CDR3 nucleotides read TGTGCCAGCAGCCGAATGGAGAACACCGGGGAGCTGTTTTTT.

This chain links TRBV7-3 with TRBJ2-7, with D perhaps matching TRBD1 (5 bases). Germline loops: CDR1 SGHTA, CDR2 FQGTGA. This CDR3 spans 13 amino acids. Trimming left V 6 bases short and J 0 bases short, with 9 bases between. CDR3 in DNA: TGTGCCAGCAGTCAGGGCGGCTCCTACGAGCAGTACTTC. Protein product: CASSQGGSYEQYF.

This clonotype has a handful of counts. In nucleotides, the CDR3 is TGTGCCAGCAGCGCGACAACAGGCAATCAGCCCCAGCATTTT. This translates into CASSATTGNQPQHF. The chain uses TRBV7-9 and TRBJ1-5, with D hard to call. The CDR3 runs 14 residues. V was trimmed by 5 bases and J by 2 bases, leaving 10 bases between them. Per the germline V gene, CDR1 is SEHNR and CDR2 is FQNEAQ (reference sequence).

V is TRBV5-6 and J is TRBJ1-5; D unresolved. The CDR3 is 16 amino acids. V lost 0 bases and J lost 4, with 14 bases in between. Germline V CDR1 and CDR2: SGHDT, YYEEEE. The CDR3 protein is CASSLGPVSVNQPQHF. For the CDR3, the DNA is TGTGCCAGCAGCTTGGGGCCTGTCTCGGTAAATCAGCCCCAGCATTTT.

This clonotype was observed many times. This chain uses TRBV7-8 with TRBJ1-3, with D unresolved. Trimming pared 0 bases from V and 0 bases from J, leaving 9 bases between. Germline V gives CDR1 SGHVS, CDR2 FQNEAQ. The CDR3 spans 16 residues. The CDR3 DNA reads TGTGCCAGCAGCTTAGCGGAGGTTCGCTCTGGAAACACCATATATTTT. Its protein product is CASSLAEVRSGNTIYF.

This clonotype was picked up many times. The chain recombines TRBV11-3 with TRBJ2-1; 7 bases line up with TRBD2. Germline assignment: CDR1 SGHNT and CDR2 YENEEA. The CDR3 totals 15 residues. V shed 5 bases and J 5 bases; nucleotides not matched to a gene: 9. The CDR3, as DNA: TGTGCCAGCAGCCCGAGCGGGAATAGCAACAATGAGCAGTTCTTC. This sequence encodes CASSPSGNSNNEQFF.

This sequence joins TRBV4-1 and TRBJ2-1; TRBD2 might be the D (6 bases). Per the germline V gene, CDR1 is MGHRA and CDR2 is YSYEKL. There are 17 residues in the CDR3. Trimming removed 0 bases at V and 7 bases at J, with 19 bases between. The CDR3 nucleotides read TGCGCCAGCAGCCAAGATAATCGCGGGACCAGTATGAATGAGCAGTTCTTC. It translates to CASSQDNRGTSMNEQFF.

Remarks on this clonotype: At one end, the junction sequence differs from germline, possibly due to a read error. The chain links TRBV5-1 to TRBJ1-5; possible D gene TRBD1, 6 bases. Germline V gives CDR1 SGHRS, CDR2 YFSETQ. The CDR3 totals 15 residues. The DNA of the CDR3 is TGCGCCAGCAGCTTGGCAGGGGATAGCAATCAGCCCCAGCTTTTT. Residues: CASSLAGDSNQPQLF. Variable domain in full (rest from reference TRBV5-1 and TRBJ1-5): KAGVTQTPRYLIKTRGQQVTLSCSPISGHRSVSWYQQTPGQGLQFLFEYFSETQRNKGNFPGRFSGRQFSNSRSEMNVSTLELGDSALYLCASSLAGDSNQPQLFGDGTRLSIL.

The CDR3 spells CASGRQASSYNEQFF. CDR3 nucleotide sequence: TGTGCCAGCGGCAGACAGGCGAGCTCCTACAATGAGCAGTTCTTC. J is TRBJ2-1 and V is TRBV7-6; weak D call: TRBD1 (6 bases). Per germline, CDR1 SGHVS and CDR2 FNYEAQ. The CDR3 runs to 15 residues. The V end lost 8 bases, the J end lost 0 bases, and 14 bases lay between the germline ends. The full variable domain, its missing parts supplied by reference TRBV7-6 and TRBJ2-1, is GAGVSQSPRYKVTKRGQDVALRCDPISGHVSLYWYRQALGQGPEFLTYFNYEAQQDKSGLPNDRFSAERPEGSISTLTIQRTEQRDSAMYRCASGRQASSYNEQFFGPGTRLTVL.

This clonotype was counted between two and nine times. The chain carries TRBV12-3 or TRBV12-4 and TRBJ2-3, with TRBD2 as a possible D gene (5 bases). V was pared by 6 bases and J by 5 bases, with 24 bases between. The CDR3 covers 17 residues. The CDR3: CASSRSLLGGPGDTQYF. The CDR3 nucleotides are TGTGCCAGCAGCCGCTCCCTCTTGGGCGGGCCCGGAGATACGCAGTATTTT.

A few counts support this clonotype. The rearrangement uses TRBV11-2 and TRBJ1-2, with a possible D match to TRBD1 (5 bases). CDR1 and CDR2 from the germline V gene are SGHAT and FQNNGV. The CDR3 has 15 residues. V was clipped by 0 bases and J by 0 bases, with 8 bases between them. CDR3 amino acids: CASSLEAGTNYGYTF. CDR3 bases: TGTGCCAGCAGCTTAGAGGCAGGGACTAACTATGGCTACACCTTC.

V and J are TRBV6-1 and TRBJ1-5; D is possibly TRBD1 (5 bases). V was pared by 5 bases and J by 0 bases, with 17 bases between. The germline gives CDR1 MNHNS, CDR2 SASEGT. This CDR3 spans 17 amino acids. This chain's CDR3 is CASSSRGRSYSNQPQHF. CDR3 bases: TGTGCCAGCAGTAGCCGGGGCAGGAGTTATAGCAATCAGCCCCAGCATTTT.

The chain is built from TRBV7-2 and TRBJ1-5; perhaps TRBD1 as D (5 bases). The CDR3 length is 14 residues. Germline V gives CDR1 SGHTA, CDR2 FQGNSA. V was shortened by 2 bases and J by 9 bases, with 14 bases between the two germline ends. CDR3: CASSLRDPARPQHF. In nucleotides, the CDR3 is TGTGCCAGCAGCTTACGGGACCCGGCGAGGCCCCAGCATTTT.

The sample holds a few counts of this clonotype. The chain uses TRBV5-1 and TRBJ1-6; possibly TRBD1 for D (6 bases). The CDR3 sequence is 16 residues long. Germline V gene sequence: CDR1 SGHRS, CDR2 YFSETQ. V gave up 0 bases and J gave up 5 bases, with 12 bases separating them. CDR3 sequence reads: CASSLVGQSNNSPLHF. The CDR3 nucleotides read TGCGCCAGCAGCTTGGTAGGACAGAGCAATAATTCACCCCTCCACTTT. Full variable domain (missing parts from reference TRBV5-1 and TRBJ1-6): KAGVTQTPRYLIKTRGQQVTLSCSPISGHRSVSWYQQTPGQGLQFLFEYFSETQRNKGNFPGRFSGRQFSNSRSEMNVSTLELGDSALYLCASSLVGQSNNSPLHFGNGTRLTVT.

This clonotype was seen only a few times. The chain employs TRBV7-2 and TRBJ1-2; weak D call: TRBD1 (5 bases). Per the germline V gene, CDR1 is SGHTA and CDR2 is FQGNSA. The CDR3 is made up of 13 amino acids. Trimming removed 2 bases from V and 4 bases from J, with 8 bases in between. The CDR3 reads CASSLPGSYGYTF. As DNA, the CDR3 is TGTGCCAGCAGCTTACCAGGGAGCTATGGCTACACCTTC.